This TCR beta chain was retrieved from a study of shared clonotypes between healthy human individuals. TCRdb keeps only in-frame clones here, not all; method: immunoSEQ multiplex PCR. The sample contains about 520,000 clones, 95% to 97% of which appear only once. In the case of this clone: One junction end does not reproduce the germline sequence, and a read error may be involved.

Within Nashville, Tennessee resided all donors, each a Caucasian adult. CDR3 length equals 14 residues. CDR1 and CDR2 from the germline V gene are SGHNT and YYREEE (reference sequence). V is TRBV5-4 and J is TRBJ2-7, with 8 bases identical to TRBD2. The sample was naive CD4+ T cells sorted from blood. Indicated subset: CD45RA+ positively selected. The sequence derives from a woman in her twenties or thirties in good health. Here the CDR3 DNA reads TGTGCCAGCAGCATCAGGACTAGCTCCCACGAGCAGTACTTC. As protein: CASSIRTSSHEQYF.